These T cell receptor beta chains were read from a single sample in a study of metastatic and nonmetastatic thyroid tumors. TCRdb re-clonotyped the PCR reads via MiXCR. The table includes 8,000 to 10,000 clones, approximately 33% detected once. Sequencing was done on a sample of adjacent normal tissue. All receptors come from a female donor with papillary thyroid cancer or a benign thyroid nodule (not recorded which). Some clones in this sample may be carry-over from other donors' samples. CDR3s include the opening cysteine and the closing phenylalanine or tryptophan. The D gene is left open where the match is weak. Clone size, where shown, is once, few, many, or a class for clones that have expanded.

V gene: TRBV24-1; J gene: TRBJ1-2; D gene: TRBD1; clone size: few; CDR3 DNA: TGTGCCACCGTTGATCCCGGACAGGTGGCTCCTGGCTACACCTTC; CDR3 protein: CATVDPGQVAPGYTF
V gene: TRBV2; J gene: TRBJ2-5; D gene: TRBD1; clone size: few; CDR3 DNA: TGTGCCAGCAGGATCCGACAGGGGGCCCGGGAGACCCAGTACTTC; CDR3 protein: CASRIRQGARETQYF
V gene: TRBV20-1; J gene: TRBJ1-2; D gene: NA; clone size: few; CDR3 DNA: TGCAGTGCTATGCGCAATCGAAACTATGGCTACACCTTC; CDR3 protein: CSAMRNRNYGYTF
V gene: TRBV20-1; J gene: TRBJ2-7; D gene: TRBD2; clone size: NA; CDR3 DNA: TGCAGTGCTGGGACCGGGACTAGCGGATACGAGCAGTACTTC; CDR3 protein: CSAGTGTSGYEQYF
V gene: TRBV5-1; J gene: TRBJ2-2; D gene: NA; clone size: NA; CDR3 DNA: TGCGCCAGCAGCTTGGGGCCGGGACGGACGAACACCGGGGAGCTGTTTTTT; CDR3 protein: CASSLGPGRTNTGELFF
V gene: TRBV11-1; J gene: TRBJ2-5; D gene: NA; clone size: NA; CDR3 DNA: TGTGCCAGCAGCTTCAGTCTCGAAGAGACCCAGTACTTC; CDR3 protein: CASSFSLEETQYF
V gene: TRBV28; J gene: TRBJ2-7; D gene: TRBD1; clone size: few; CDR3 DNA: TGTGCCAGCAGTATTTACAGGGGTCCCTACGAGCAGTACTTC; CDR3 protein: CASSIYRGPYEQYF
V gene: TRBV2; J gene: TRBJ1-5; D gene: NA; clone size: NA; CDR3 DNA: TGTGCCGGCAGTCTCCGACAGTTGGTCGTCAATCAGCCCCAGCATTTT; CDR3 protein: CAGSLRQLVVNQPQHF
V gene: TRBV13; J gene: TRBJ2-7; D gene: NA; clone size: NA; CDR3 DNA: TGTGCCAGCAGCTTAGGAACTACCTTCTCCTACGAGCAGTACTTC; CDR3 protein: CASSLGTTFSYEQYF
V gene: TRBV6-4; J gene: TRBJ2-3; D gene: NA; clone size: medium-sized; CDR3 DNA: TGTGCCAGCAGCCCCGGGTTGAGCTCTGGCACAGATACGCAGTATTTT; CDR3 protein: CASSPGLSSGTDTQYF
V gene: TRBV20-1; J gene: TRBJ2-7; D gene: NA; clone size: many; CDR3 DNA: TGCAGTGCTAGAGATAGGGTGGGTAACTACGAGCAGTACTTC; CDR3 protein: CSARDRVGNYEQYF
V gene: TRBV19; J gene: TRBJ2-1; D gene: NA; clone size: NA; CDR3 DNA: TGTGCCAGTAGCATAACCGGCGGTAGGGGGAATAACCCCTCCTACAATGAGCAGTTCTTC; CDR3 protein: CASSITGGRGNNPSYNEQFF
V gene: TRBV24-1; J gene: TRBJ2-3; D gene: TRBD2; clone size: few; CDR3 DNA: TGTGCCACCAGTGGGACTAGCGGGGGGACAGATACGCAGTATTTT; CDR3 protein: CATSGTSGGTDTQYF
V gene: TRBV12-3/TRBV12-4; J gene: TRBJ1-2; D gene: NA; clone size: NA; CDR3 DNA: TGTGCCTCCTTCCGGTCAAGGTACACCTTC; CDR3 protein: CASFRSRYTF
V gene: TRBV2; J gene: TRBJ1-1; D gene: NA; clone size: medium-sized; CDR3 DNA: TGTGCCACGTGTCTGGGGGCAGGGACTGAAGCTTTCTTT; CDR3 protein: CATCLGAGTEAFF
V gene: TRBV9; J gene: TRBJ2-2; D gene: TRBD2; clone size: few; CDR3 DNA: TGTGCCAGCAGCGTTGCCGTAGCGGGGAACACCGGGGAGCTGTTTTTT; CDR3 protein: CASSVAVAGNTGELFF
V gene: TRBV27; J gene: TRBJ2-5; D gene: NA; clone size: few; CDR3 DNA: TGTGCCAGCAGTTTATCGGACAGATCAGAGACCCAGTACTTC; CDR3 protein: CASSLSDRSETQYF
V gene: TRBV11-1; J gene: TRBJ1-5; D gene: TRBD1; clone size: many; CDR3 DNA: TGTGCCAGCAGCTTAGTCAGTCAGGGGGGCAATCAGCCCCAGCATTTT; CDR3 protein: CASSLVSQGGNQPQHF
V gene: TRBV7-8; J gene: TRBJ2-7; D gene: TRBD2; clone size: NA; CDR3 DNA: TGTGCCAGCAGCCCGGGACTAGCGGGAGGGCCCTACGTGGAGCAGTACTTC; CDR3 protein: CASSPGLAGGPYVEQYF
V gene: TRBV28; J gene: TRBJ1-2; D gene: NA; clone size: NA; CDR3 DNA: TGTGCCAGCACCACTACCGCGGTACGGTATGGCTACACCTTC; CDR3 protein: CASTTTAVRYGYTF
V gene: TRBV28; J gene: TRBJ2-1; D gene: NA; clone size: medium-sized; CDR3 DNA: TGTGCCAGCAGTTTCCAGGGTATGAGGCGATACAATGAGCAGTTCTTC; CDR3 protein: CASSFQGMRRYNEQFF
V gene: TRBV6-2/TRBV6-3; J gene: TRBJ1-2; D gene: TRBD1; clone size: few; CDR3 DNA: TGTGCCAGCAGTCCCGACAGGGCCCATTATGGCTACACCTTC; CDR3 protein: CASSPDRAHYGYTF
V gene: TRBV30; J gene: TRBJ2-6; D gene: NA; clone size: NA; CDR3 DNA: TGTGCCTGGAGTGCAGGCTCTGGGGCCAACGTCCTGACTTTC; CDR3 protein: CAWSAGSGANVLTF
V gene: TRBV19; J gene: TRBJ2-7; D gene: NA; clone size: NA; CDR3 DNA: TGTGCCAGTAGATTGGGGCCAGACTACGAGCAGTACTTC; CDR3 protein: CASRLGPDYEQYF
V gene: TRBV30; J gene: TRBJ1-1; D gene: NA; clone size: NA; CDR3 DNA: TGTGCCTGGAATAGAGGGGCTGGAGCTGAAGCTTTCTTT; CDR3 protein: CAWNRGAGAEAFF
V gene: TRBV6-1; J gene: TRBJ1-6; D gene: NA; clone size: large; CDR3 DNA: TGTGCCAGCAGTCTAGAGGGCGTCAATTCACCCCTCCACTTT; CDR3 protein: CASSLEGVNSPLHF
V gene: TRBV4-2; J gene: TRBJ2-7; D gene: NA; clone size: NA; CDR3 DNA: TGTGCCAGCAGCCAAGATCAGGGGGGCTCCTACGAGCAGTACTTC; CDR3 protein: CASSQDQGGSYEQYF
V gene: TRBV5-1; J gene: TRBJ1-1; D gene: NA; clone size: NA; CDR3 DNA: TGCGCCAGCAGCTTGCAGGGAAGTTCTATTGAAGCTTTCTTT; CDR3 protein: CASSLQGSSIEAFF
V gene: TRBV6-1; J gene: TRBJ2-3; D gene: NA; clone size: NA; CDR3 DNA: TGTGCCAGCAGTGACGGCTGGTTTAGCACAGATACGCAGTATTTT; CDR3 protein: CASSDGWFSTDTQYF
V gene: TRBV3-1; J gene: TRBJ2-5; D gene: TRBD2; clone size: medium-sized; CDR3 DNA: TGTGCCAGCAGCCAATACGGACTAGCGGGAGGGGCAGAGACCCAGTACTTC; CDR3 protein: CASSQYGLAGGAETQYF
V gene: TRBV6-6; J gene: TRBJ2-7; D gene: NA; clone size: NA; CDR3 DNA: TGTGCCAGCAGTTACTCGACTTATTGGAGGGGGTACTTC; CDR3 protein: CASSYSTYWRGYF
V gene: TRBV2; J gene: TRBJ2-2; D gene: TRBD1; clone size: NA; CDR3 DNA: TGTGCCAGCAGGGGACAGGGGTTAGGTACCGGGGAGCTGTTTTTT; CDR3 protein: CASRGQGLGTGELFF
V gene: TRBV6-2/TRBV6-3; J gene: TRBJ1-5; D gene: NA; clone size: few; CDR3 DNA: TGTACGACCCCCGGAGGTCAGCCCCAGCATTTT; CDR3 protein: CTTPGGQPQHF
V gene: TRBV4-3; J gene: TRBJ2-1; D gene: NA; clone size: few; CDR3 DNA: TGCGCCAGCAGCCAAGATTGGCGGGATCATGAGCAGTTCTTC; CDR3 protein: CASSQDWRDHEQFF
V gene: TRBV30; J gene: TRBJ1-3; D gene: NA; clone size: medium-sized; CDR3 DNA: TGTGCCTGGAGTGAAACAGGGTTGGGAAACACCATATATTTT; CDR3 protein: CAWSETGLGNTIYF
V gene: TRBV6-6; J gene: TRBJ2-5; D gene: NA; clone size: NA; CDR3 DNA: TGTGCCAGCAGTTACTCGTCCTCTAGCGTAGGAGAGACCCAGTACTTC; CDR3 protein: CASSYSSSSVGETQYF
V gene: TRBV2; J gene: TRBJ2-3; D gene: TRBD2; clone size: NA; CDR3 DNA: TGTGCCAGCAGTGTGGCTAGCGGGATTATAGGGGATACGCAGTATTTT; CDR3 protein: CASSVASGIIGDTQYF
V gene: TRBV4-2; J gene: TRBJ1-3; D gene: NA; clone size: medium-sized; CDR3 DNA: TGTGCCAGCAGCCAAGAGGACCGCTCTGGAAACACCATATATTTT; CDR3 protein: CASSQEDRSGNTIYF
V gene: TRBV11-2; J gene: TRBJ1-2; D gene: NA; clone size: NA; CDR3 DNA: TGTGCCAGCAGCGTAGGACAGAACTATGGCTACACCTTC; CDR3 protein: CASSVGQNYGYTF
V gene: TRBV6-2/TRBV6-3; J gene: TRBJ2-4; D gene: NA; clone size: NA; CDR3 DNA: TGTGCCAGCAAGTTACACCCGTCCAAAAACATTCAGTACTTC; CDR3 protein: CASKLHPSKNIQYF
V gene: TRBV5-6; J gene: TRBJ2-7; D gene: TRBD2; clone size: NA; CDR3 DNA: TGTGCCAGCAGCGCCGATTCCCGGACGTCGGGACTAGTGACCTACGAGCAGTACTTC; CDR3 protein: CASSADSRTSGLVTYEQYF
V gene: TRBV2; J gene: TRBJ2-7; D gene: NA; clone size: few; CDR3 DNA: TGTGCCAGCAGTGATTCCAGGCTAACCTACGAGCAGTACTTC; CDR3 protein: CASSDSRLTYEQYF